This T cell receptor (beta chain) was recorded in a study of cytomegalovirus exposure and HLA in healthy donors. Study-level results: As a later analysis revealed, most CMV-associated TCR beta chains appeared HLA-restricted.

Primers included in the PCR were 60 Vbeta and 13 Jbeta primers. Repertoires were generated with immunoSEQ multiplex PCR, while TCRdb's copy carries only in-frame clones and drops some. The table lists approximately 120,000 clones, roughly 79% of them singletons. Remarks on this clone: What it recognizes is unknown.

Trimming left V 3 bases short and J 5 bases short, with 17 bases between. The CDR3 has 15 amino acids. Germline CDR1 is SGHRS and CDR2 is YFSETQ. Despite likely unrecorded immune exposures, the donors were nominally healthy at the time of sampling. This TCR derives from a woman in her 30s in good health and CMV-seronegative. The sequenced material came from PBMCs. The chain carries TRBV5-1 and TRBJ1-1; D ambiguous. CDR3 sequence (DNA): TGCGCCAGCAGCTGGATGGTGGGAGGGAGGACTGAAGCTTTCTTT. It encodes CASSWMVGGRTEAFF. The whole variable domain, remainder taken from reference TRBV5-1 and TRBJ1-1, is KAGVTQTPRYLIKTRGQQVTLSCSPISGHRSVSWYQQTPGQGLQFLFEYFSETQRNKGNFPGRFSGRQFSNSRSEMNVSTLELGDSALYLCASSWMVGGRTEAFFGQGTRLTVV.